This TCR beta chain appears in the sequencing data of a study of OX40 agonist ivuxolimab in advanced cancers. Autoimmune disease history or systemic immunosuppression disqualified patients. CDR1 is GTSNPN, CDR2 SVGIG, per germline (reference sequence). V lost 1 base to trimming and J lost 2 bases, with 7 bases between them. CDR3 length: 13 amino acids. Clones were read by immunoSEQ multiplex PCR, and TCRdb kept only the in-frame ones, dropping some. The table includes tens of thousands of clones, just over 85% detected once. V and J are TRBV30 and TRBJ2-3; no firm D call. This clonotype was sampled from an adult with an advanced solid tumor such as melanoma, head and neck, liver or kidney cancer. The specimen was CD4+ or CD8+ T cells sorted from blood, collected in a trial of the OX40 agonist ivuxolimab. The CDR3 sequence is CAWSAKNTDTQYF. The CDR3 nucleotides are TGTGCCTGGAGTGCTAAAAACACAGATACGCAGTATTTT.